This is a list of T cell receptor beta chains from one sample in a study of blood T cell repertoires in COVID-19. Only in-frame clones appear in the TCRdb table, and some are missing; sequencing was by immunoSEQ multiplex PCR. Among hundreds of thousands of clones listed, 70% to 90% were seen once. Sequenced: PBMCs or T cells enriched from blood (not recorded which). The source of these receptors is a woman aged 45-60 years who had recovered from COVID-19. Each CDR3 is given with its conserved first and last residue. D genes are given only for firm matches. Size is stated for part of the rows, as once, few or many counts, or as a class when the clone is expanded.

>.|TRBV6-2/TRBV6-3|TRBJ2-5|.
CASSRRQNNQETQYF
TGTGCCAGCAGTCGACGACAGAACAACCAAGAGACCCAGTACTTC
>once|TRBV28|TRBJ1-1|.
CASSPQYTEAFF
TGTGCCAGCAGTCCCCAGTACACTGAAGCTTTCTTT
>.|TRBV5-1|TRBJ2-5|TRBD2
CASSLELAGWGAQYF
TGCGCCAGCAGCTTGGAGCTAGCGGGATGGGGGGCCCAGTACTTC
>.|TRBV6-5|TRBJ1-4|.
CASSLAGVREKLFF
TGTGCCAGCAGCCTCGCGGGGGTTCGGGAAAAACTGTTTTTT
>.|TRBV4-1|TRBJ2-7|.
CASSQETGYYEQYF
TGCGCCAGCAGCCAAGAAACAGGTTACTACGAGCAGTACTTC
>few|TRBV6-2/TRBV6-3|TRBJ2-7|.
CASSISSYEQYF
TGTGCCAGCAGCATATCCTCCTACGAGCAGTACTTC
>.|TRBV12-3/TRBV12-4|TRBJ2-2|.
CASSSRRWRVFF
TGTGCCAGCAGTTCACGACGGTGGAGGGTGTTTTTT
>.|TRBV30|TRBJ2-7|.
CAWSDGLGYEQYF
TGTGCCTGGAGCGACGGACTTGGCTACGAGCAGTACTTC
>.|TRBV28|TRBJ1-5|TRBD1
CASSPPGTDMFTTHQPQHF
TGTGCCAGCAGTCCCCCCGGGACAGATATGTTTACCACCCATCAGCCCCAGCATTTT
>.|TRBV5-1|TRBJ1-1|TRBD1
CASSSGQGMNTEAFF
TGCGCCAGCAGCTCAGGACAGGGAATGAACACTGAAGCTTTCTTT
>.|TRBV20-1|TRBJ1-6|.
CSASSVLNPVSPLHF
TGCAGTGCCAGTAGCGTACTTAATCCGGTTTCACCCCTCCACTTT
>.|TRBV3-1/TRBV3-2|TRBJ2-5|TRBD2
CASSQELAGGLETQYF
TGTGCCAGCAGCCAAGAGTTAGCGGGAGGCCTAGAGACCCAGTACTTC
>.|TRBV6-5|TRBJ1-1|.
CASSYSSMNTEAFF
TGTGCCAGCAGTTACTCCAGTATGAACACTGAAGCTTTCTTT
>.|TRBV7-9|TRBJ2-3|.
CASSGLLSANTQYF
TGTGCCAGCAGCGGACTCCTCTCGGCGAATACGCAGTATTTT
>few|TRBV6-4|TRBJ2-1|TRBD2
CASSVSSGSYNEQFF
TGTGCCAGCAGTGTTTCTAGCGGGAGCTACAATGAGCAGTTCTTC
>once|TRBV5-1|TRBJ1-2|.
CASSQDTTNYGYTF
TGCGCCAGCAGCCAGGACACGACTAACTATGGCTACACCTTC
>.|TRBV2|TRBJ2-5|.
CASCLQETQYF
TGTGCCAGTTGCCTACAAGAGACCCAGTACTTC
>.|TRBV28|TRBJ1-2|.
CASSFVSYGYTF
TGTGCCAGCAGTTTTGTTAGCTATGGCTACACCTTC
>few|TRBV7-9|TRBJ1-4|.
CASRSTSPPTNEKLFF
TGTGCCAGCAGGTCGACAAGTCCCCCAACTAATGAAAAACTGTTTTTT
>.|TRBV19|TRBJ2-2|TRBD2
CASNSNSGRVNNTGELFF
TGTGCCAGTAACTCCAATAGCGGGAGGGTAAATAACACCGGGGAGCTGTTTTTT